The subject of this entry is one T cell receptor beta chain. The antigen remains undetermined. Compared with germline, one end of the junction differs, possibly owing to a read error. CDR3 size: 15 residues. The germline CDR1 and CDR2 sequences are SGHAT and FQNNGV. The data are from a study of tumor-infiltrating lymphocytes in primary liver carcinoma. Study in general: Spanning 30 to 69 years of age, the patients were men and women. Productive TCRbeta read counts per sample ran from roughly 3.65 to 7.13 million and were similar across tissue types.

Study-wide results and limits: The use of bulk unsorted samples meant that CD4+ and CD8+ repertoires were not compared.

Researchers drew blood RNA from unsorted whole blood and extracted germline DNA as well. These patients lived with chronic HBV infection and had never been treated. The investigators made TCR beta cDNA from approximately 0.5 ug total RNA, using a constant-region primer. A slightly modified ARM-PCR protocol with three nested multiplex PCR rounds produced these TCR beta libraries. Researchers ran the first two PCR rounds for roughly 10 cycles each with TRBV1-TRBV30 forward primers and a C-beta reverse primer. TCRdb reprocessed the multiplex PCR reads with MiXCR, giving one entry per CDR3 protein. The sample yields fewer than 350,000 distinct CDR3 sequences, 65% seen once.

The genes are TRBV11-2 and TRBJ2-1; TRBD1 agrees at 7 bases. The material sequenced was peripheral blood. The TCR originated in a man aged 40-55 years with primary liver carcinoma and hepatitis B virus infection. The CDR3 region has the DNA TGTGCCAGCAGCTTAACAGGGGCAGCCTACATTGAACAGTTCTTT. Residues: CASSLTGAAYIEQFF.